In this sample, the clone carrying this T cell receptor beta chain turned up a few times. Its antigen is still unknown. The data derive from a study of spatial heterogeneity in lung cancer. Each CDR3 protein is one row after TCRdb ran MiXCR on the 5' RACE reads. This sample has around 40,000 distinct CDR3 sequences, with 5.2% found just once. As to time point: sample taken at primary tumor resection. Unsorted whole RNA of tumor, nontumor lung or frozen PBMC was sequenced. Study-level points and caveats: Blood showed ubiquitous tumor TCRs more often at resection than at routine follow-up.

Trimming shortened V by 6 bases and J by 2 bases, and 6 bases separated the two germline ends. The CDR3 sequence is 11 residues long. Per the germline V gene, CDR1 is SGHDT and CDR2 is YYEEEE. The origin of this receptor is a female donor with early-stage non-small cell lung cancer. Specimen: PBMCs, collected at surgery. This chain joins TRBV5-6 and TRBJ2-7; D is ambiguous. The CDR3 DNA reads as TGTGCCAGCAACGGCCCCTACGAGCAGTACTTC. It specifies CASNGPYEQYF. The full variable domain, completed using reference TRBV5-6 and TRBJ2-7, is DAGVTQSPTHLIKTRGQQVTLRCSPKSGHDTVSWYQQALGQGPQFIFQYYEEEERQRGNFPDRFSGHQFPNYSSELNVNALLLGDSALYLCASNGPYEQYFGPGTRLTVT.